This T cell receptor (beta chain) was found in a study of T cells expressing NK-cell markers. About the research overall: Each TCR beta repertoire originated in sorted T cells that were CD3+CD56+NKG2C+, CD3+CD56+NKG2C- or CD3+CD56-NKG2C+.

CDR3 length: 15 residues. CDR1 and CDR2 (germline): SGHAT, FQNNGV. A note on this clonotype: Its target is unknown.

TCRdb re-called the 5' RACE reads, yielding one record per CDR3 amino acid sequence without DNA. The table lists roughly 180,000 distinct CDR3 sequences. Study-wide results and caveats: What remained unclear was the HCMV specificity of expanded NKG2C+ T cell clones.

This TCR was recovered from a woman aged 18 to 75 in good health. The sample comprised blood T cells: a sorted CD56 or NKG2C T cell subset, CD4+ or CD8+ T cells, or bulk PBMC T cells (not recorded which). This chain uses TRBV11-2 with TRBJ1-1. The CDR3 sequence: CASSLQSQVNTEAFF.